These 31 T cell receptor beta chains originate from one sample sequenced in a study of regulatory and conventional T cells in RAG deficiency. The sorted conventional CD4+ T cells were CD25-low and CD127-high, with genomic DNA sequenced. Repertoires were generated with immunoSEQ multiplex PCR, while TCRdb's copy carries only in-frame clones and drops some. The sample lists around 29,000 clones, about 96% occurring once. These data also formed part of another study, on regulatory T cells. Per that study: Amplification used 52 TRBV primers and 13 TRBJ primers.

The specimen sequenced was CD25- CD4+ T cells sorted from blood. The receptors come from a human donor in good health.

The J gene is TRBJ2-2, the V gene TRBV29-1; 11 bases match TRBD2. Germline V gene lookup returns CDR1 SQVTM and CDR2 ANQGSEA. This CDR3 is built from 15 residues. Unmatched junction bases numbered 4, after V lost 6 bases and J lost 1 base. The DNA of the CDR3 is TGCAGCGTCTACGGGACTAGCGGGAACACCGGGGAGCTGTTTTTT. Amino acid sequence: CSVYGTSGNTGELFF.

The chain joins TRBV19 to TRBJ1-3, with TRBD1 as a possible D gene (6 bases). V was shortened by 1 base and J by 4 bases, with 11 bases between the two germline ends. Germline V lookup: CDR1 LNHDA, CDR2 SQIVND (reference sequence). This CDR3 spans 15 amino acids. The CDR3 reads CASSIGTAPGNTIYF. CDR3 bases: TGTGCCAGTAGTATAGGGACAGCTCCAGGAAACACCATATATTTT.

The chain links TRBV2 to TRBJ2-1; 12 bases align to TRBD2. The germline V gene has CDR1 SNHLY and CDR2 FYNNEI. The CDR3 extends over 19 amino acids. The J segment lost 0 bases and the V segment lost 6 bases, leaving 12 bases of the junction unmatched. The DNA of the CDR3 is TGTGCCAGCAGGGGGTATATACTAGCGGGAGGAAGCTCCTACAATGAGCAGTTCTTC. Its translation is CASRGYILAGGSSYNEQFF.

The gene calls are TRBV5-1 and TRBJ1-1; 9 bases agree with TRBD1. CDR3 length: 13 amino acids. Trimming at V came to 4 bases and at J to 4 bases, leaving 2 bases not matched to a gene. Per germline, CDR1 SGHRS and CDR2 YFSETQ. CDR3 protein: CASSRDRATEAFF. The CDR3 DNA sequence: TGCGCCAGCAGCAGGGACAGGGCCACTGAAGCTTTCTTT. Variable domain in full (rest from reference TRBV5-1 and TRBJ1-1): KAGVTQTPRYLIKTRGQQVTLSCSPISGHRSVSWYQQTPGQGLQFLFEYFSETQRNKGNFPGRFSGRQFSNSRSEMNVSTLELGDSALYLCASSRDRATEAFFGQGTRLTVV.

CDR3 nucleotides: TGTGCCAGCAGCTTAGAGACAGGTTCTTCCTACGAGCAGTACTTC. The encoded protein is CASSLETGSSYEQYF. The chain has TRBV7-2 and TRBJ2-7; the D gene is possibly TRBD1 (6 bases). The CDR3 extends over 15 amino acids. Germline values: CDR1 SGHTA, CDR2 FQGNSA. V lost 1 base and J lost 1, with 11 bases in between. Full variable domain (missing parts from reference TRBV7-2 and TRBJ2-7): GAGVSQSPSNKVTEKGKDVELRCDPISGHTALYWYRQSLGQGLEFLIYFQGNSAPDKSGLPSDRFSAERTGGSVSTLTIQRTQQEDSAVYLCASSLETGSSYEQYFGPGTRLTVT.

This clone appeared a single time. The chain carries TRBV27 and TRBJ2-2, with 12 nucleotides matching TRBD2. J was trimmed by 3 bases and V by 2 bases; bases with no gene match: 1. The CDR3 sequence is 16 residues long. CDR1 MNHEY and CDR2 SMNVEV come from the germline V gene (reference sequence). The DNA of the CDR3 is TGTGCCAGCAGTTTACCTAGCGGGAGGGACACCGGGGAGCTGTTTTTT. Residues: CASSLPSGRDTGELFF.

The rearrangement joins TRBV14 to TRBJ1-4; D remains ambiguous. Germline V lookup: CDR1 SGHDN, CDR2 FVKESK. Trimming pared 4 bases from V and 10 bases from J, leaving 13 bases between. CDR3 length equals 13 residues. The CDR3 sequence: CASSPSGSGKLFF. DNA of the CDR3: TGTGCCAGCAGCCCGAGCGGGTCGGGAAAACTGTTTTTT.

The V and J genes are TRBV4-3 and TRBJ1-1, with D maybe TRBD1 (5 bases). CDR1 and CDR2 (germline): LGHNA, YSLEER. The CDR3 length is 15 residues. Trimming cost V 1 base and J 2 bases, with 11 bases left between them. CDR3 amino acids: CASSQASTANTEAFF. The CDR3 nucleotides read TGCGCCAGCAGCCAAGCGTCGACAGCCAACACTGAAGCTTTCTTT.

The rearrangement uses TRBV6-5 and TRBJ2-7; the D gene is possibly TRBD2 (6 bases). V was pared by 0 bases and J by 1 base, with 7 bases between. The CDR3 loop spans 14 amino acids. Germline CDR1 and CDR2: MNHEY and SVGAGI. The CDR3 is CASSYSSGSYEQYF. CDR3 nucleotide sequence: TGTGCCAGCAGTTACTCTAGCGGTTCCTACGAGCAGTACTTC.

This clone was found a few times. The junction differs from germline at one of its ends, possibly a read error. V is TRBV28 and J is TRBJ1-4; 9 nucleotides line up with TRBD1. Per germline, CDR1 MDHEN and CDR2 SYDVKM. This CDR3 is 13 amino acids long. CDR3 DNA sequence: TGTGCCAGCAGACCCATTGCCCGGGACAGGGCTACCTTT. It encodes CASRPIARDRATF.

The chain couples TRBV19 to TRBJ1-5; D might be TRBD1 (6 bases). Germline lookup yields CDR1 LNHDA and CDR2 SQIVND (reference sequence). Trimming took off 6 bases at V and 0 bases at J, with 15 bases between the two ends. This CDR3 spans 16 amino acids. CDR3 protein: CASSLKQGYSNQPQHF. In DNA, the CDR3 is TGTGCCAGTAGCCTAAAACAGGGATATAGCAATCAGCCCCAGCATTTT.

The rearrangement links TRBV18 to TRBJ2-1; 9 bases agree with TRBD1. With 3 bases clipped from V and 5 bases from J, the junction kept 5 bases outside the gene matches. Germline V gene data show CDR1 as KGHSH and CDR2 as LQKENI. The CDR3 is made up of 15 amino acids. The CDR3 region is CASSPDRGSHNEQFF. The CDR3 region has the DNA TGTGCCAGCTCACCGGACAGGGGTTCCCACAATGAGCAGTTCTTC.

CDR3 sequence: CASTESALNQPQHF. CDR3 nucleotides: TGTGCCAGCACTGAGTCAGCGCTAAATCAGCCCCAGCATTTT. V is TRBV6-5 and J is TRBJ1-5; D is unresolved. Germline V gives CDR1 MNHEY, CDR2 SVGAGI. The CDR3 sequence is 14 residues long. V was pared by 7 bases and J by 4 bases, with 14 bases between.

The chain recombines TRBV11-2 with TRBJ1-2; 8 nucleotides agree with TRBD1. This CDR3 region has 14 residues. V gave up 0 bases and J gave up 13 bases; unmatched junction bases: 10. Germline assignment: CDR1 SGHAT and CDR2 FQNNGV. Here the CDR3 DNA reads TGTGCCAGCAGCTTAGATGCGGGACAGGCGGACCCCACCTTC. It specifies CASSLDAGQADPTF.

The chain is built from TRBV14 and TRBJ2-5; 11 bases map to TRBD2. This CDR3 has 19 amino acids. Germline V gene lookup returns CDR1 SGHDN and CDR2 FVKESK. V gave up 4 bases and J gave up 5 bases; unmatched junction bases: 18. CDR3 DNA sequence: TGTGCCAGCAGCCCCAGAGTAGCGGGGGGGCCCTTCGCGCGCGAGACCCAGTACTTC. Amino acids: CASSPRVAGGPFARETQYF. Together with reference TRBV14 and TRBJ2-5, the CDR3 gives the full variable domain: EAGVTQFPSHSVIEKGQTVTLRCDPISGHDNLYWYRRVMGKEIKFLLHFVKESKQDESGMPNNRFLAERTGGTYSTLKVQPAELEDSGVYFCASSPRVAGGPFARETQYFGPGTRLLVL.

This chain joins TRBV7-2 and TRBJ1-2; 10 nucleotides match TRBD1. CDR1 is SGHTA and CDR2 is FQGNSA in the germline V gene. V trimming: 5 bases; J trimming: 3 bases; junction bases outside the gene matches: 18. The CDR3 loop spans 19 amino acids. The CDR3 DNA reads TGTGCCAGCAGCCGTTATCGCCCGGGACAGGGGACAACTTACTATGGCTACACCTTC. It yields the protein CASSRYRPGQGTTYYGYTF. Using reference TRBV7-2 and TRBJ1-2 for the parts outside the CDR3, the full variable domain is GAGVSQSPSNKVTEKGKDVELRCDPISGHTALYWYRQSLGQGLEFLIYFQGNSAPDKSGLPSDRFSAERTGGSVSTLTIQRTQQEDSAVYLCASSRYRPGQGTTYYGYTFGSGTRLTVV.

The J gene is TRBJ1-2, the V gene TRBV7-8, with 7 positions matching TRBD1. Germline loops: CDR1 SGHVS, CDR2 FQNEAQ. V shed 5 bases, J shed 4 bases, and the junction held 7 bases outside the gene matches. There are 14 residues in the CDR3. CDR3 DNA: TGTGCCAGCAGCGTCGGGACAGCTACCTATGGCTACACCTTC. This codes for CASSVGTATYGYTF. Looking up the rest from reference TRBV7-8 and TRBJ1-2 gives the full variable domain: GAGVSQSPRYKVAKRGQDVALRCDPISGHVSLFWYQQALGQGPEFLTYFQNEAQLDKSGLPSDRFFAERPEGSVSTLKIQRTQQEDSAVYLCASSVGTATYGYTFGSGTRLTVV.

The V gene is TRBV7-2, the J gene TRBJ1-1, with a possible D match to TRBD1 (6 bases). Trimming cost V 2 bases and J 10 bases, with 17 bases left between them. Germline V gene lookup returns CDR1 SGHTA and CDR2 FQGNSA. This CDR3 has 14 residues. CDR3 loop: CASSLTGQPTGAFF. CDR3 nucleotide sequence: TGTGCCAGCAGCTTAACGGGTCAGCCGACAGGAGCTTTCTTT. Full variable domain (missing parts from reference TRBV7-2 and TRBJ1-1): GAGVSQSPSNKVTEKGKDVELRCDPISGHTALYWYRQSLGQGLEFLIYFQGNSAPDKSGLPSDRFSAERTGGSVSTLTIQRTQQEDSAVYLCASSLTGQPTGAFFGQGTRLTVV.

The chain's CDR3 is CASSQGLAGVTGELFF. DNA for the CDR3: TGTGCCAGCTCACAGGGACTAGCGGGAGTCACCGGGGAGCTGTTTTTT. The V call is TRBV18, the J call TRBJ2-2; 14 positions agree with TRBD2. The V segment lost 4 bases and the J segment 4 bases; nucleotides outside the gene matches: 2. The CDR3 runs 16 residues. Per germline, CDR1 KGHSH and CDR2 LQKENI.

This chain links TRBV29-1 with TRBJ1-1; 7 nucleotides align to TRBD1. V was pared by 4 bases and J by 4 bases, with 3 bases of the junction left unmatched. The V gene's germline CDR1 is SQVTM and CDR2 ANQGSEA. This CDR3 contains 12 residues. As DNA, the CDR3 is TGCAGCGTTGGACAGGGAACCACTGAAGCTTTCTTT. It yields the protein CSVGQGTTEAFF.

The J gene is TRBJ1-5, the V gene TRBV11-2; TRBD1 matches 10 bases. The germline V gene encodes CDR1 SGHAT and CDR2 FQNNGV. The junction had 8 bases not matched to a gene; V was cut back by 3 bases and J by 6 bases. The CDR3 contains 16 residues. CDR3 region: CASSLQTGTGAQPQHF. CDR3 DNA sequence: TGTGCCAGCAGCTTGCAAACCGGGACAGGGGCTCAGCCCCAGCATTTT.

This chain uses TRBV7-2 with TRBJ2-3, with no clear D. Germline V gene lookup returns CDR1 SGHTA and CDR2 FQGNSA. V gave up 7 bases and J gave up 2 bases, with 19 bases separating them. The CDR3 loop spans 16 amino acids. In DNA form, the CDR3 reads TGTGCCAGCACCCAAGCTGGCAGGATGAACACAGATACGCAGTATTTT. Amino acid sequence: CASTQAGRMNTDTQYF.

The chain recombines TRBV10-3 with TRBJ2-1; 16 positions match TRBD2. V lost 7 bases, J lost 7 bases, and 4 bases stayed unmatched. This CDR3 is built from 15 residues. The V gene's germline CDR1 is ENHRY and CDR2 SYGVKD. The CDR3 coding sequence is TGTGCCATCAACCCGGGACTAGCGGGGGGGAATGAGCAGTTCTTC. Translation gives CAINPGLAGGNEQFF.

This chain joins TRBV7-2 and TRBJ2-5; 8 nucleotides align to TRBD2. Trimming removed 5 bases from V and 5 bases from J; junction bases left unmatched: 7. Per the germline V gene, CDR1 is SGHTA and CDR2 is FQGNSA. This CDR3 spans 14 amino acids. Here the CDR3 DNA reads TGTGCCAGCAGCGTTGCGGGGGGACCCGAGACCCAGTACTTC. Protein sequence: CASSVAGGPETQYF.

The chain carries TRBV18 and TRBJ1-1; TRBD1 matches 8 bases. V lost 4 bases to trimming and J lost 3 bases; unmatched junction nucleotides: 7. CDR3 length: 15 residues. Germline CDR1 KGHSH, CDR2 LQKENI. Written as DNA, the CDR3 is TGTGCCAGCTCACGCGACAGGGGTTTGGACACTGAAGCTTTCTTT. Translating it yields CASSRDRGLDTEAFF.

The chain carries TRBV6-4 and TRBJ2-1; weak D call: TRBD1 (5 bases). Trimming cost V 6 bases and J 0 bases, with 12 bases left between them. Germline loops: CDR1 MRHNA, CDR2 SNTAGT. This CDR3 has 15 residues. The CDR3 is CASRKTVSSYNEQFF. DNA for the CDR3: TGTGCCAGCAGGAAGACAGTAAGCTCCTACAATGAGCAGTTCTTC.

The chain couples TRBV5-1 to TRBJ2-7, with D possibly matching TRBD2 (6 bases). Germline V gives CDR1 SGHRS, CDR2 YFSETQ. This CDR3 spans 12 amino acids. Between the trimmed V and J ends, which lost 3 bases and 3 bases, there was a span of 7 bases. In DNA, the CDR3 is TGCGCCAGCAGCTCGACTAGCTACGAGCAGTACTTC. Translating gives CASSSTSYEQYF.

This chain links TRBV7-9 with TRBJ1-6; 8 bases agree with TRBD1. In germline, CDR1 is SEHNR, CDR2 FQNEAQ (reference sequence). The CDR3 is made up of 12 amino acids. Trimming at V came to 6 bases and at J to 11 bases, leaving 3 bases not matched to a gene. CDR3 nucleotide sequence: TGTGCCAGCAGTCAGGGGGCTGCACCCCTCCACTTT. Translating it yields CASSQGAAPLHF.

In nucleotides, the CDR3 is TGTGCCAGCAGCTTGGCTAGGGGGCGAGGGTACGAGCAGTACTTC. Protein product: CASSLARGRGYEQYF. The J gene is TRBJ2-7, the V gene TRBV5-4; 7 positions agree with TRBD1. The germline gives CDR1 SGHNT, CDR2 YYREEE (reference sequence). Unmatched junction bases numbered 7, after V lost 0 bases and J lost 4 bases. This CDR3 has 15 residues. Complete variable domain (other parts from reference TRBV5-4 and TRBJ2-7): ETGVTQSPTHLIKTRGQQVTLRCSSQSGHNTVSWYQQALGQGPQFIFQYYREEENGRGNFPPRFSGLQFPNYSSELNVNALELDDSALYLCASSLARGRGYEQYFGPGTRLTVT.

This rearrangement joins TRBV25-1 to TRBJ1-4, with D perhaps matching TRBD1 (5 bases). Germline V gene lookup returns CDR1 MGHDK and CDR2 SYGVNS. The CDR3 covers 14 residues. V lost 6 bases to trimming and J lost 8 bases, with 16 bases between them. The CDR3 nucleotides read TGTGCCAGCAGCTGGGGGGGTGCGTGGGAAAAACTGTTTTTT. Its translation is CASSWGGAWEKLFF.

As DNA, the CDR3 is TGTGCCATCAGTGGGGACAGGAACAATGAGCAGTTCTTC. As protein: CAISGDRNNEQFF. J is TRBJ2-1 and V is TRBV10-3; TRBD1 matches 8 bases. This CDR3 has 13 residues. Trimming at V came to 4 bases and at J to 5 bases, leaving 1 base not matched to a gene. Germline values: CDR1 ENHRY, CDR2 SYGVKD.